Below are 27 T cell receptor beta chains sequenced from a single sample in a study of blood T cells in healthy people across ages. Together with a sample-barcoded 5' primer, a J-beta primer mix was included in a second PCR lasting about 7 to 12 cycles. TCRdb re-derived calls from the 5' RACE reads in MiXCR, one entry per CDR3 protein. The table includes under 750,000 distinct CDR3 sequences, 40% to 55% detected once. The sequenced material came from blood. The receptors originated from an elderly man in good health.

The chain employs TRBV14 and TRBJ2-1; D remains unclear. CDR3 size: 14 residues. V gave up 0 bases and J gave up 7 bases, with 10 bases separating them. Germline loops: CDR1 SGHDN, CDR2 FVKESK. The CDR3 reads CASSQDLLGNEQFF. CDR3 nucleotides: TGTGCCAGCAGCCAAGATCTACTGGGGAATGAGCAGTTCTTC. Supplemented by reference TRBV14 and TRBJ2-1, the full variable domain reads EAGVTQFPSHSVIEKGQTVTLRCDPISGHDNLYWYRRVMGKEIKFLLHFVKESKQDESGMPNNRFLAERTGGTYSTLKVQPAELEDSGVYFCASSQDLLGNEQFFGPGTRLTVL.

The rearrangement uses TRBV20-1 and TRBJ2-7; D assignment may be TRBD1 or TRBD2 (5 bases each). The germline gives CDR1 DFQATT, CDR2 SNEGSKA (reference sequence). This CDR3 region has 16 residues. Trimming left V 6 bases short and J 3 bases short, with 24 bases between. CDR3 DNA: TGCAGTGCCGGAGGTTTGGTTTCAGGGTTTAGCTACGAGCAGTACTTC. Translation gives CSAGGLVSGFSYEQYF.

This sequence joins TRBV25-1 and TRBJ2-3; 10 nucleotides align to TRBD2. V trimming: 4 bases; J trimming: 1 base; junction bases outside the gene matches: 20. CDR3 length equals 21 residues. Per germline, CDR1 MGHDK and CDR2 SYGVNS. The CDR3 DNA reads as TGTGCCAGCAGTGCCAAGCTATTTCTAGCGGGGGTCGGGGGCGGCACAGATACGCAGTATTTT. Translation: CASSAKLFLAGVGGGTDTQYF.

This clonotype was recorded a few times. This chain connects TRBV9 to TRBJ1-2; tentatively, D is TRBD1 (6 bases). Germline assignment: CDR1 SGDLS and CDR2 YYNGEE. V gave up 0 bases and J gave up 4 bases, with 7 bases separating them. The CDR3 totals 13 residues. The CDR3 protein is CASSVETGYGYTF. Here the CDR3 DNA reads TGTGCCAGCAGCGTAGAGACAGGCTATGGCTACACCTTC.

The rearrangement joins TRBV7-9 to TRBJ2-1; perhaps TRBD1 as D (6 bases). Trimming left V 6 bases short and J 3 bases short, with 15 bases between. The germline V gene encodes CDR1 SEHNR and CDR2 FQNEAQ (reference sequence). This CDR3 comprises 15 residues. The CDR3 DNA follows: TGTGCCAGCAGTGCTTCCGGGACACTCTACAATGAGCAGTTCTTC. Its translation is CASSASGTLYNEQFF.

This clonotype was seen more than once but under ten times. CDR3 residues: CASSQETSGGTDTQYF. CDR3 sequence (DNA): TGTGCCAGCAGCCAAGAGACTAGCGGGGGCACAGATACGCAGTATTTT. The chain carries TRBV4-2 and TRBJ2-3, with 11 bases fitting TRBD2. The CDR3 has 16 residues. In germline, CDR1 is LGHNA, CDR2 YNFKEQ. V was pared by 0 bases and J by 1 base, with 0 bases of the junction left unmatched.

This clonotype was counted a single time. With a much larger clone just one base away, this may be a read error. The rearrangement uses TRBV6-6 and TRBJ2-3; D is unresolved. Per the germline V gene, CDR1 is MNHNY and CDR2 is SVGAGI (reference sequence). CDR3 length: 15 amino acids. The CDR3 reads CAGREDRLVADTQYF. CDR3 coding DNA: TGTGCCGGCAGAGAGGACCGACTTGTCGCAGATACGCAGTATTTT.

CDR3 DNA sequence: TGCGCCAGCAGTCCCAATGGCAGGGGGATCTCACCCCTCCACTTT. It translates to CASSPNGRGISPLHF. V usage is TRBV4-3 and J usage is TRBJ1-6; TRBD1 agrees at 7 bases. The junction had 12 bases not matched to a gene; V was cut back by 6 bases and J by 10 bases. This CDR3 comprises 15 residues. The germline V gene encodes CDR1 LGHNA and CDR2 YSLEER.

About this clonotype itself: An end of the junction differs from the germline gene, which may be a read error. This chain links TRBV7-9 with TRBJ1-6; the D is unclear. Per the germline V gene, CDR1 is SEHNR and CDR2 is FQNEAQ (reference sequence). The CDR3 has 17 residues. The CDR3 coding sequence is TGTGCCGGCAGCACACACGACCTTGAGGGAGCCAATTCACCCCTCCACTTT. As protein: CAGSTHDLEGANSPLHF.

The chain employs TRBV5-4 and TRBJ2-3, with D tentatively TRBD1 or TRBD2 (5 bases each). Germline V gives CDR1 SGHNT, CDR2 YYREEE (reference sequence). The CDR3 is made up of 16 amino acids. V shed 0 bases and J shed 0 bases, with 11 bases lying between them. As DNA, the CDR3 is TGTGCCAGCAGCTTGGTCGGGGACCCTAGCACAGATACGCAGTATTTT. Its protein is CASSLVGDPSTDTQYF.

The chain joins TRBV13 to TRBJ2-3; D remains ambiguous. This CDR3 has 16 residues. Germline V CDR1 and CDR2: PRHDT, FYEKMQ (reference sequence). V shed 2 bases and J shed 2 bases, with 14 bases lying between them. In DNA form, the CDR3 reads TGTGCCAGCAGCTTAAAGCCCTCCTATCTCACAGATACGCAGTATTTT. Translating it yields CASSLKPSYLTDTQYF. Based on the CDR3 plus reference TRBV13 and TRBJ2-3, the full variable domain is AAGVIQSPRHLIKEKRETATLKCYPIPRHDTVYWYQQGPGQDPQFLISFYEKMQSDKGSIPDRFSAQQFSDYHSELNMSSLELGDSALYFCASSLKPSYLTDTQYFGPGTRLTVL.

This clonotype was seen a handful of times. The chain recombines TRBV20-1 with TRBJ2-7; 10 bases are a match to TRBD2. Trimming cost V 3 bases and J 1 base; bases outside gene matches: 6. The CDR3 has 15 residues. Germline assignment: CDR1 DFQATT and CDR2 SNEGSKA (reference sequence). CDR3 region: CSARPLAGASYEQYF. The CDR3 nucleotides are TGCAGTGCTAGGCCCCTAGCGGGAGCGTCCTACGAGCAGTACTTC.

This clonotype showed up just once. The V and J genes are TRBV7-2 and TRBJ1-6; maybe TRBD1 (5 bases). Trimming left V 1 base short and J 9 bases short, with 13 bases between. The CDR3 length is 15 residues. The germline V gene encodes CDR1 SGHTA and CDR2 FQGNSA. CDR3 bases: TGTGCCAGCAGCTTAGGGTACCAGGGTGGTTCACCCCTCCACTTT. Translating gives CASSLGYQGGSPLHF.

The chain links TRBV4-3 to TRBJ2-3, with D hard to call. Trimming stripped 0 bases from V and 0 bases from J, with 4 bases between. The CDR3 is made up of 14 amino acids. Per the germline V gene, CDR1 is LGHNA and CDR2 is YSLEER. This CDR3 reads CASSQDLSTDTQYF. CDR3 nucleotide sequence: TGCGCCAGCAGCCAAGATCTAAGCACAGATACGCAGTATTTT.

The rearrangement uses TRBV6-2 or TRBV6-3 and TRBJ2-7; tentative D call: TRBD1 (5 bases). The CDR3 spans 17 residues. The germline V gene encodes CDR1 MNHEY and CDR2 SVGEGT. V lost 0 bases to trimming and J lost 5 bases, with 20 bases between them. The DNA for the CDR3 is TGTGCCAGCAGTTACTCGATTCGTGCACAGGAGAAGAACGAGCAGTACTTC. It yields the protein CASSYSIRAQEKNEQYF.

The chain recombines TRBV6-6 with TRBJ2-4; either TRBD1 or TRBD2 may fit D (6 bases each). The DNA end is more similar to TRBJ2-7, so the J call may be wrong. The CDR3 is made up of 16 amino acids. CDR1 and CDR2 from the germline V gene are MNHNY and SVGAGI (reference sequence). In DNA, the CDR3 is TGTGCCAGCAGTTACTCGAAGGGGGACTCGAGCCGCGAGCAGTACTTC. Amino acids: CASSYSKGDSSREQYF.

This clonotype was counted between two and nine times. A much larger clone lies a single base off, so this may be a read error. The rearrangement links TRBV6-5 to TRBJ2-3, with 7 bases fitting TRBD2. The CDR3 covers 14 residues. The V gene end was trimmed by 4 bases and the J gene end by 11 bases; junction bases not matched to a gene: 12. The germline V gene encodes CDR1 MNHEY and CDR2 SVGAGI. This chain's CDR3 is CASSSASGGFGQYF. Here the CDR3 DNA reads TGTGCCAGCAGTTCGGCTAGCGGCGGGTTTGGGCAGTATTTT.

Of note for this clonotype: An end of the junction differs from the germline gene, which may be a read error. This chain uses TRBV4-3 with TRBJ2-7, with 10 bases aligning to TRBD1. The CDR3 is made up of 14 amino acids. CDR1 and CDR2 from the germline V gene are LGHNA and YSLEER. CDR3 protein: CAGSPGQGNYEQYF. The DNA for the CDR3 is TGCGCCGGCAGCCCGGGACAGGGGAACTACGAGCAGTACTTC.

This clonotype has only a few counts. The chain employs TRBV4-3 and TRBJ2-7; D ambiguous. Germline lookup yields CDR1 LGHNA and CDR2 YSLEER. V lost 0 bases to trimming and J lost 2 bases, with 5 bases between them. The CDR3 covers 13 residues. The CDR3 spells CASSQEVTYEQYF. The CDR3 region has the DNA TGCGCCAGCAGCCAAGAAGTGACCTACGAGCAGTACTTC.

This clonotype was detected once. The rearrangement links TRBV7-2 to TRBJ2-7; D unresolved. The germline gives CDR1 SGHTA, CDR2 FQGNSA. V gave up 4 bases and J gave up 5 bases, with 9 bases separating them. The CDR3 length is 12 residues. The CDR3 reads CASSSISDEQYF. The DNA of the CDR3 is TGTGCCAGCAGCTCCATATCGGACGAGCAGTACTTC.

This clonotype was seen only a few times. The gene calls are TRBV4-3 and TRBJ1-1; D possibly corresponds to TRBD1 (6 bases). This CDR3 is 13 amino acids long. CDR1 is LGHNA, CDR2 YSLEER, per germline. V lost 4 bases and J 5 bases, leaving 11 bases between the germline ends. The CDR3: CASSRGAVTEAFF. CDR3 DNA: TGCGCCAGCAGCCGGGGGGCCGTGACTGAAGCTTTCTTT.

J is TRBJ2-4 and V is TRBV7-2; D is uncertain. The CDR3 has 14 amino acids. The germline gives CDR1 SGHTA, CDR2 FQGNSA. Trimming took 1 base from V and 6 from J, leaving 10 bases between them. CDR3 DNA: TGTGCCAGCAGCTTAGGTGGGGTGTTAAACATTCAGTACTTC. Translation: CASSLGGVLNIQYF.

The genes are TRBV5-5 and TRBJ1-2, with TRBD1 matching over 8 bases. The V gene's germline CDR1 is SGHKS and CDR2 YYEKEE (reference sequence). V lost 0 bases, J lost 0 bases, and 4 bases stayed unmatched. The CDR3 spans 16 residues. The CDR3 reads CASSLVGTGANYGYTF. DNA for the CDR3: TGTGCCAGCAGCTTGGTAGGGACAGGAGCTAACTATGGCTACACCTTC.

As concerns this clonotype: The junction shows a germline mismatch at one end, possibly a read error. The chain has TRBV7-2 and TRBJ2-7, with 12 bases lining up with TRBD2. The V gene's germline CDR1 is SGHTA and CDR2 FQGNSA. The CDR3 has 18 residues. CDR3 sequence reads: CVSSLVKGTSGFSYEQYF. The CDR3 nucleotides read TGTGTCAGCAGCTTAGTTAAGGGGACTAGCGGGTTTTCCTACGAGCAGTACTTC.

DNA of the CDR3: TGCGCCAGCAGCTTGGGCGGTCCGGGGTTCACTGAAGCTTTCTTT. Encoded protein: CASSLGGPGFTEAFF. The chain uses TRBV5-1 and TRBJ1-1, with no clear D. With 0 bases removed from V and 4 bases from J, the gap between germline ends came to 13 bases. The germline CDR1 and CDR2 sequences are SGHRS and YFSETQ. CDR3 size: 15 residues.

V gene TRBV5-1 combines with J gene TRBJ2-1; 10 bases match TRBD2. J lost 6 bases, V lost 3 bases, and 9 bases had no gene match. Per the germline V gene, CDR1 is SGHRS and CDR2 is YFSETQ. The CDR3 is 16 amino acids. The CDR3 nucleotides read TGCGCCAGCAGCTCCCCCGGGACTAGCGCGGTCAATGAGCAGTTCTTC. Its protein product is CASSSPGTSAVNEQFF.

This clonotype was seen only a few times. This rearrangement joins TRBV5-1 to TRBJ2-2; D gene unclear. Trimming left V 0 bases short and J 7 bases short, with 4 bases between. CDR1 and CDR2 (germline): SGHRS, YFSETQ. This CDR3 is 12 amino acids long. This CDR3 reads CASSLGGGELFF. The CDR3 nucleotides are TGCGCCAGCAGCTTGGGCGGCGGGGAGCTGTTTTTT.